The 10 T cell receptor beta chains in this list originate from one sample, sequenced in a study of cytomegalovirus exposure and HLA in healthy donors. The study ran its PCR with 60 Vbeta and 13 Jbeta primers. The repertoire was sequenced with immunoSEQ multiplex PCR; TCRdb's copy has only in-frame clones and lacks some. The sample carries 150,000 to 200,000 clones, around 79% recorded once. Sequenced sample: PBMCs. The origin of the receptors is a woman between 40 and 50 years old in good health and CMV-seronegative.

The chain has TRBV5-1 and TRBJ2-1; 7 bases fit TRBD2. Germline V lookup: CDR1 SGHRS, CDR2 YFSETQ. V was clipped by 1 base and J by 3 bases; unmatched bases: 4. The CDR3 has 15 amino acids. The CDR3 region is CASSLSGGGYNEQFF. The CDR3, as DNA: TGCGCCAGCAGCTTGAGTGGCGGGGGCTACAATGAGCAGTTCTTC.

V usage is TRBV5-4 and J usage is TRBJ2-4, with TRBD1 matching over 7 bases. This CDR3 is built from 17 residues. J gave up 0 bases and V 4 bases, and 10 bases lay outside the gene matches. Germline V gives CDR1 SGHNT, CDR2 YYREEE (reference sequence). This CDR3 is CASSPSQGLGAKNIQYF. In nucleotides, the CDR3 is TGTGCCAGCAGCCCGTCACAGGGGTTGGGAGCCAAAAACATTCAGTACTTC. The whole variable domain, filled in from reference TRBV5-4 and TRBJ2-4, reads ETGVTQSPTHLIKTRGQQVTLRCSSQSGHNTVSWYQQALGQGPQFIFQYYREEENGRGNFPPRFSGLQFPNYSSELNVNALELDDSALYLCASSPSQGLGAKNIQYFGAGTRLSVL.

The CDR3 coding sequence is TGTGCCAGCAGACCAACAGGGTCGGACATTCAGTACTTC. It is translated as CASRPTGSDIQYF. The V call is TRBV7-9, the J call TRBJ2-4; perhaps TRBD1 as D (6 bases). The CDR3 sequence is 13 residues long. Trimming removed 6 bases at V and 8 bases at J, with 14 bases between. CDR1 SEHNR and CDR2 FQNEAQ come from the germline V gene (reference sequence).

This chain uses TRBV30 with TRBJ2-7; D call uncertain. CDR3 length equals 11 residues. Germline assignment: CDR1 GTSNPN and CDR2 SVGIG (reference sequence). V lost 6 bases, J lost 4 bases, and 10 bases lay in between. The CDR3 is CACLTAYEQYF. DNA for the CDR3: TGTGCCTGCCTCACAGCTTACGAGCAGTACTTC.

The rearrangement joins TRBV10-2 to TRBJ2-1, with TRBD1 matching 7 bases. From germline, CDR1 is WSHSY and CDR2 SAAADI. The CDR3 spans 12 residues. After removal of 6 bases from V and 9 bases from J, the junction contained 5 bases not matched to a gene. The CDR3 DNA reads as TGCGCCAGCAGAGAGACAGGGACTGAGCAGTTCTTC. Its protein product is CASRETGTEQFF.

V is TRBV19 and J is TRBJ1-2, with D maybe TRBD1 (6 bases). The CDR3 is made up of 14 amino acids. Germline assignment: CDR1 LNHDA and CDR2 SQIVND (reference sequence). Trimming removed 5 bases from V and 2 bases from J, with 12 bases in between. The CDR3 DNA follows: TGTGCCAGTAGTCAAGACAGGCAAAACTATGGCTACACCTTC. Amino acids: CASSQDRQNYGYTF.

The CDR3 coding sequence is TGTGCCAGCAGTTATTCTCGGGGAGGGGGAGAGACCCAGTACTTC. This codes for CASSYSRGGGETQYF. The chain is built from TRBV6-5 and TRBJ2-5, with a tentative D call TRBD2 (7 bases). V lost 3 bases to trimming and J lost 4 bases, with 15 bases between them. The germline V gene encodes CDR1 MNHEY and CDR2 SVGAGI. CDR3 length: 15 amino acids.

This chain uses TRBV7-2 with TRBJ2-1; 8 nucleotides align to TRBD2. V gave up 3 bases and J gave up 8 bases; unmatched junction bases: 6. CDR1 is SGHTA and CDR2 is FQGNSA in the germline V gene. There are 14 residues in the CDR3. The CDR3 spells CASSFEGLGYEQFF. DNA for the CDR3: TGTGCCAGCAGCTTCGAGGGACTAGGGTATGAGCAGTTCTTC.

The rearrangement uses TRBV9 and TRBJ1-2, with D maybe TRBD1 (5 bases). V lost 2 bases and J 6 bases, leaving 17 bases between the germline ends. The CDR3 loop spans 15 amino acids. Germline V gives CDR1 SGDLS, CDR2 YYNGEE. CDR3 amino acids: CASSVATGGGDGYTF. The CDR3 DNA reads TGTGCCAGCAGCGTTGCAACCGGGGGAGGCGATGGCTACACCTTC.

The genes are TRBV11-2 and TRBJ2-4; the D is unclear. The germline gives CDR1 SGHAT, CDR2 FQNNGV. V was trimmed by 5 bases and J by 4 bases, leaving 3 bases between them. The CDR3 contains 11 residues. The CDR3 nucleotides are TGTGCCAGCAGCCCAAAAAACATTCAGTACTTC. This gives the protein CASSPKNIQYF.